This T cell receptor beta chain was observed in a study of Graves' ophthalmopathy and Graves' hyperthyroidism (dated by TCRdb to 2017 to 2018). Background on the whole study: Peripheral blood was collected at initial diagnosis, before any treatment. TCR beta repertoire signatures were used to distinguish Graves' ophthalmopathy from Graves' hyperthyroidism and to predict progression to ophthalmopathy. In total, 135 blood samples were TCR-sequenced: 40 to 45 ophthalmopathy, roughly 80 hyperthyroidism and some 17 hyperthyroidism-to-ophthalmopathy patients. To explore V-J signatures that distinguish ophthalmopathy from hyperthyroidism, a discovery set of 90 to 100 patients was enrolled, made up of 40 to 45 with ophthalmopathy and some 56 with stable hyperthyroidism. An independent validation cohort was composed of around 19 hyperthyroidism patients and roughly 16 patients who later progressed from hyperthyroidism to ophthalmopathy. In more than five hyperthyroidism patients, the T-cell repertoires found in thyroid tissue were compared with those found in blood. Once sampling was done, hyperthyroidism patients were given methimazole at a starting dose of 30 mg daily, while ophthalmopathy patients were given high-dose intravenous methylprednisolone. Beyond this particular receptor, the publication reports: Ophthalmopathy was separated from stable hyperthyroidism by the 13-signature model with 85% to 90% sensitivity and less than 82% specificity in cross-validation and with 80%/75% in the test set. No statistical method was used to set the sample size in advance, and the investigators knew which group each participant was assigned to. In validation, the model predicted ophthalmopathy progression with about 70% sensitivity and 72% to 80% specificity; some 13 predicted patients were CT-confirmed with GO in a median of about 6.1 months. Most of the expanded thyroid clonotypes with a frequency above 0.001 were also detected in blood, and it was suggested that the thyroid immune response may be reflected by blood repertoires.

V was cut back by 4 bases and J by 3 bases, leaving a gap of 19 bases between them. The CDR3 starts with the cysteine, ends with the phenylalanine, and has 15 residues. The DNA shown is the 45-base CDR3, in frame from base 1. In the germline V gene, CDR1 corresponds to SQVTM and CDR2 to ANQGSEA. This clonotype was detected many times. Its target antigen remains unknown. No base qualities exist here, and no much larger clone lies one base off it. Patients with ophthalmopathy had moderately to severely active disease, with a Clinical Activity Score of 3 or more, a NOSPECS grade of 4 or more, and a disease duration of less than 3 months. Patients were excluded if they had other autoimmune diseases, uncontrolled infections, pregnancy or lactation. Clinical symptoms, serum thyroxine, TRAb, thyroid ultrasound and orbital computed tomography formed the basis of the diagnosis. PBMCs were isolated from about 9.2 ml of fresh peripheral blood by Ficoll-Paque density gradient centrifugation. Trizol reagent was used to extract the total RNA, and its quality was then checked on an Agilent 2100 Bioanalyzer.

For repertoire sequencing, the TCR beta CDR3 regions were amplified from RNA transcripts. A first-round RT-PCR used HTBI primers with the Qiagen OneStep RT-PCR kit, followed by a second-round multiplex PCR, size selection and purification. Libraries were sequenced on an Illumina HiSeq2000 using paired-end 100 bp reads. The study's processing was this. SOAPnuke was used to process the reads, throwing out any read that had adapters, had uncalled bases, had a mean Phred below 15, or lacked an exact constant-primer or identifier match. COPE v1.2.5 was used to merge the high-quality paired reads. Unique nucleotide sequences were defined as clonotypes and aligned to IMGT TRB V, D and J references using MiTCR v1.1. The analysis was limited to V-J combinations with a frequency above 0.0001, which together covered 98% to 99.2% of repertoires. For each V-J combination, a TCR clonal expansion and chaos score was defined as the ratio of F50 clonal expansion to chaos observed in the TCRdist matrix. Welch's t-statistics and random forest were used to reduce features to about 14 V-J combinations, which were fed into a naive Bayes classifier. The similarity between thyroid and blood repertoires was quantified using the Morisita-Horn index. The public reads were reprocessed in TCRdb via fastp at Q25 and MiXCR, keeping in-frame beta chains. One record per CDR3 amino acid sequence lists the most common genes and DNA. Clone size and V and J calls follow TCRdb, not the original study. This sample lists approximately 700,000 distinct CDR3 sequences; 35% to 50% were detected once. The ten top clones hold less than 55% of the sample.

Material for sequencing was peripheral blood. The sequence was collected from an adult man with Graves' ophthalmopathy. The V and J segments used are TRBV29-1 and TRBJ2-7; tentative D gene TRBD1, with 6 bases matching. DNA sequence: TGCAGCGTTGCCCGACAGGAGCTTGTAGGCTACGAGCAGTACTTC. Its translation reads: CSVARQELVGYEQYF.